These 26 T cell receptor beta chains share one sample of origin, sequenced in a study of a mutant IDH1 vaccine in newly diagnosed glioma. Libraries were prepared by immunoSEQ multiplex PCR; TCRdb keeps only in-frame clonotypes and omits some of them. This table has around 33,000 clones, roughly 89% appearing once. Time point denoted: week 47, end of study. Every vaccination contained 300 ug of the mutant IDH1 20-mer peptide and was paired with topical imiquimod. No antigen has been identified for these receptors. The material was PBMCs, obtained from a glioma patient whose treatment included an IDH1 peptide vaccine. These TCRs come from a woman in her 30s with glioma.

The rearrangement joins TRBV6-6 to TRBJ1-1; D gene unclear. V lost 6 bases and J lost 2, with 7 bases in between. The CDR3 has 12 residues. Germline values: CDR1 MNHNY, CDR2 SVGAGI (reference sequence). The CDR3 sequence is CASSKLNTEAFF. The CDR3 region has the DNA TGTGCCAGCAGCAAACTCAACACTGAAGCTTTCTTT.

This chain connects TRBV7-9 to TRBJ1-2; unclear D gene. Germline V CDR1 and CDR2: SEHNR, FQNEAQ (reference sequence). Trimming took 4 bases from V and 7 from J, leaving 13 bases between them. The CDR3 contains 13 residues. The CDR3 coding sequence is TGTGCCAGCAGCTCAAACAATCAGATTGGCTACACCTTC. Its translation is CASSSNNQIGYTF.

The chain employs TRBV5-4 and TRBJ1-1, with 11 nucleotides matching TRBD1. The germline V gene encodes CDR1 SGHNT and CDR2 YYREEE (reference sequence). The CDR3 is 12 amino acids. J was trimmed by 11 bases and V by 4 bases; bases with no gene match: 4. Here the CDR3 reads CASSAGQGEAFF. CDR3 in DNA: TGTGCCAGCAGCGCGGGACAGGGGGAGGCTTTCTTT.

V gene TRBV5-1 combines with J gene TRBJ1-5; D possibly corresponds to TRBD1 (6 bases). V was pared by 4 bases and J by 5 bases, with 16 bases between. The CDR3 is 15 residues long. Germline CDR1 and CDR2: SGHRS and YFSETQ. CDR3 in DNA: TGCGCCAGCAGCCCACGCCCCGGGGGCGATCAGCCCCAGCATTTT. Translation gives CASSPRPGGDQPQHF.

As regards this clone: At the DNA level, this CDR3 is encoded by other sequences in the same sample as well. The chain carries TRBV6-5 and TRBJ1-6; D is uncertain. The CDR3 is 14 residues long. The V gene's germline CDR1 is MNHEY and CDR2 SVGAGI. V gave up 6 bases and J gave up 0 bases, with 6 bases separating them. CDR3 protein: CASRPGSYNSPLHF. Written as DNA, the CDR3 is TGTGCCAGCAGGCCCGGCTCCTATAATTCACCCCTCCACTTT.

This chain joins TRBV7-9 and TRBJ1-2; D is perhaps TRBD1 (5 bases). The CDR3 length is 14 residues. V was trimmed by 4 bases and J by 1 base, leaving 10 bases between them. CDR1 SEHNR and CDR2 FQNEAQ come from the germline V gene (reference sequence). CDR3 sequence (DNA): TGTGCCAGCAGCTCCGCAGGGAATAACTATGGCTACACCTTC. This codes for CASSSAGNNYGYTF. Based on the CDR3 plus reference TRBV7-9 and TRBJ1-2, the full variable domain is DTGVSQNPRHKITKRGQNVTFRCDPISEHNRLYWYRQTLGQGPEFLTYFQNEAQLEKSRLLSDRFSAERPKGSFSTLEIQRTEQGDSAMYLCASSSAGNNYGYTFGSGTRLTVV.

The chain combines TRBV18 with TRBJ2-5; 7 bases fit TRBD2. The CDR3 length is 12 residues. CDR1 is KGHSH and CDR2 is LQKENI in the germline V gene. V was pared by 6 bases and J by 5 bases, with 3 bases of the junction left unmatched. CDR3 nucleotide sequence: TGTGCCAGCTCCCCCGGGGGGGAGACCCAGTACTTC. As protein: CASSPGGETQYF.

This clone was observed once. The rearrangement joins TRBV10-3 to TRBJ2-3; 10 positions match TRBD2. Looked up from germline, CDR1 is ENHRY and CDR2 is SYGVKD. The CDR3 runs to 15 residues. V was clipped by 2 bases and J by 1 base; unmatched bases: 0. CDR3 in DNA: TGTGCCATCAGTGAGACTAGCGGGGGCACAGATACGCAGTATTTT. This sequence encodes CAISETSGGTDTQYF.

The V gene is TRBV5-1, the J gene TRBJ2-1; weak D call: TRBD1 (6 bases). The CDR3 runs to 14 residues. Per germline, CDR1 SGHRS and CDR2 YFSETQ. Trimming took 0 bases from V and 7 from J, leaving 11 bases between them. CDR3 DNA: TGCGCCAGCAGCTTGGGGGCAGGGGAGAATGAGCAGTTCTTC. Its protein product is CASSLGAGENEQFF.

The V and J genes are TRBV6-5 and TRBJ1-2, with 8 nucleotides matching TRBD1. The trim removed 6 bases at V and 3 bases at J, leaving 6 bases unmatched. The CDR3 totals 14 residues. Germline CDR1 reads MNHEY; CDR2 reads SVGAGI. The CDR3 is CASRPDRGYYGYTF. In nucleotides, the CDR3 is TGTGCCAGCAGGCCCGACAGGGGCTACTATGGCTACACCTTC.

The chain joins TRBV5-1 to TRBJ1-6, with TRBD1 matching over 9 bases. Per the germline V gene, CDR1 is SGHRS and CDR2 is YFSETQ. The V gene end was trimmed by 6 bases and the J gene end by 1 base; junction bases not matched to a gene: 23. The length of the CDR3 is 22 residues. This chain's CDR3 is CASNGGTDVPGQGNSYNSPLHF. The CDR3 nucleotides are TGCGCCAGCAATGGGGGAACAGACGTCCCGGGACAGGGTAATTCCTATAATTCACCCCTCCACTTT.

The sample holds one count of this clone. The V gene is TRBV18, the J gene TRBJ1-4; a possible D gene is TRBD1 (5 bases). CDR1 and CDR2 from the germline V gene are KGHSH and LQKENI. Trimming shortened V by 6 bases and J by 4 bases, and 15 bases separated the two germline ends. The CDR3 length is 15 residues. CDR3 in DNA: TGTGCCAGCTCCCGGCCGGCAGGGCTTAATGAAAAACTGTTTTTT. Its protein is CASSRPAGLNEKLFF. Full variable domain (outside the CDR3, taken from reference TRBV18 and TRBJ1-4): NAGVMQNPRHLVRRRGQEARLRCSPMKGHSHVYWYRQLPEEGLKFMVYLQKENIIDESGMPKERFSAEFPKEGPSILRIQQVVRGDSAAYFCASSRPAGLNEKLFFGSGTQLSVL.

The chain carries TRBV29-1 and TRBJ1-1; D is perhaps TRBD1 (5 bases). Germline loops: CDR1 SQVTM, CDR2 ANQGSEA. CDR3 size: 13 residues. Trimming took 5 bases from V and 5 from J, leaving 15 bases between them. CDR3 coding DNA: TGCAGCGTTACGGGACCCCGAGGGACTGAAGCTTTCTTT. Amino acid sequence: CSVTGPRGTEAFF.

Only one count was recorded for this clone. In nucleotides, the CDR3 is TGTGCCAGCAGCTTGGGAAGGGGCGATCAGCCCCAGCATTTT. Translated: CASSLGRGDQPQHF. This chain connects TRBV5-6 to TRBJ1-5; D may be TRBD1 (5 bases). The germline V and J ends were trimmed by 0 bases and 5 bases, with 9 bases remaining between them. The germline V gene encodes CDR1 SGHDT and CDR2 YYEEEE. This CDR3 spans 14 amino acids. The full variable domain, with the rest looked up from reference TRBV5-6 and TRBJ1-5, is DAGVTQSPTHLIKTRGQQVTLRCSPKSGHDTVSWYQQALGQGPQFIFQYYEEEERQRGNFPDRFSGHQFPNYSSELNVNALLLGDSALYLCASSLGRGDQPQHFGDGTRLSIL.

This clone was recorded once. This sequence joins TRBV2 and TRBJ1-2; D is uncertain. Germline CDR1 reads SNHLY; CDR2 reads FYNNEI. The CDR3 length is 12 residues. V dropped 8 bases and J dropped 5 bases, with 12 bases sitting between them. The CDR3, as DNA: TGTGCCAGCGGCCGGCCTCTGTATGGCTACACCTTC. Translating it yields CASGRPLYGYTF.

The J gene is TRBJ2-1, the V gene TRBV2; TRBD2 matches 9 bases. The ends lost 8 bases at V and 5 bases at J; junction bases unmatched: 4. This CDR3 spans 13 amino acids. The V gene's germline CDR1 is SNHLY and CDR2 FYNNEI. The CDR3 coding sequence is TGTGCCAGCCGGGCGGGGGGGAACAATGAGCAGTTCTTC. It translates to CASRAGGNNEQFF.

This rearrangement joins TRBV20-1 to TRBJ1-2; perhaps TRBD1 as D (5 bases). The CDR3 extends over 11 amino acids. With 3 bases removed from V and 8 bases from J, the gap between germline ends came to 10 bases. Germline CDR1 reads DFQATT; CDR2 reads SNEGSKA (reference sequence). CDR3 coding DNA: TGCAGTGCTAGGGCTGGGGGGGGCTACACCTTC. It specifies CSARAGGGYTF.

The V call is TRBV6-5, the J call TRBJ2-3; D possibly corresponds to TRBD2 (5 bases). The germline V gene encodes CDR1 MNHEY and CDR2 SVGAGI. Trimming took off 1 base at V and 4 bases at J, with 9 bases between the two ends. The CDR3 loop spans 14 amino acids. This CDR3 reads CASSYFGSPDTQYF. DNA for the CDR3: TGTGCCAGCAGTTACTTTGGGAGCCCAGATACGCAGTATTTT.

This clone came up a few times. The CDR3: CASRMGEIMNTEAFF. The CDR3 DNA follows: TGTGCCAGTAGGATGGGTGAGATCATGAACACTGAAGCTTTCTTT. The chain uses TRBV19 and TRBJ1-1, with unresolved D. CDR3 size: 15 residues. CDR1 and CDR2 (germline): LNHDA, SQIVND (reference sequence). Trimming removed 6 bases from V and 0 bases from J, with 14 bases in between.

This rearrangement joins TRBV14 to TRBJ2-4; 7 bases fit TRBD1. Germline assignment: CDR1 SGHDN and CDR2 FVKESK. CDR3 length: 18 residues. Trimming took 4 bases from V and 3 from J; bases not matched to a gene: 15. The CDR3: CASSPTGQTPLGKNIQYF. CDR3 DNA: TGTGCCAGCAGCCCGACAGGGCAAACGCCCCTAGGCAAAAACATTCAGTACTTC.

This chain joins TRBV19 and TRBJ1-6, with 8 nucleotides matching TRBD1. Germline V lookup: CDR1 LNHDA, CDR2 SQIVND (reference sequence). Trimming at V came to 5 bases and at J to 0 bases, leaving 6 bases not matched to a gene. The CDR3 has 17 amino acids. The CDR3 coding sequence is TGTGCCAGTAGTGGACCGACAGGGGTCTCCTATAATTCACCCCTCCACTTT. It encodes CASSGPTGVSYNSPLHF.

The chain couples TRBV5-6 to TRBJ1-2; the D is unclear. Trimming stripped 4 bases from V and 0 bases from J, with 13 bases between. The CDR3 has 15 amino acids. Germline assignment: CDR1 SGHDT and CDR2 YYEEEE. The CDR3 nucleotides read TGTGCCAGCAGCCCCGCCCCAAGTGCTAACTATGGCTACACCTTC. This sequence encodes CASSPAPSANYGYTF.

This sequence joins TRBV9 and TRBJ2-1, with D possibly TRBD2 on 6 matching bases. Germline V CDR1 and CDR2: SGDLS, YYNGEE. The CDR3 is 15 amino acids. Trimming removed 0 bases from V and 2 bases from J, with 9 bases in between. CDR3 DNA: TGTGCCAGCAGCGTAGGGAGGGGAGCCTACAATGAGCAGTTCTTC. It translates to CASSVGRGAYNEQFF.

The chain joins TRBV6-5 to TRBJ1-3; D is undetermined. CDR1 MNHEY and CDR2 SVGAGI come from the germline V gene. V was clipped by 6 bases and J by 0 bases, with 6 bases between them. This CDR3 contains 13 residues. The CDR3 DNA follows: TGTGCCAGCAGGGGTGTCTCTGGAAACACCATATATTTT. Amino acid sequence: CASRGVSGNTIYF.

The rearrangement joins TRBV4-3 to TRBJ2-5; no reliable D call. CDR3 length: 14 amino acids. In germline, CDR1 is LGHNA, CDR2 YSLEER. With 0 bases removed from V and 4 bases from J, the gap between germline ends came to 9 bases. The CDR3 coding sequence is TGCGCCAGCAGCCAAGAGGCGGAGCGAGAGACCCAGTACTTC. It is translated as CASSQEAERETQYF.

The J gene is TRBJ1-2, the V gene TRBV7-2, with 9 bases lining up with TRBD1. Germline CDR1 is SGHTA and CDR2 is FQGNSA. Unmatched junction bases numbered 3, after V lost 3 bases and J lost 7 bases. This CDR3 contains 13 residues. The CDR3 here is CASSFPQGAGYTF. The CDR3 DNA sequence: TGTGCCAGCAGCTTCCCACAGGGGGCTGGCTACACCTTC. Variable domain in full (rest from reference TRBV7-2 and TRBJ1-2): GAGVSQSPSNKVTEKGKDVELRCDPISGHTALYWYRQSLGQGLEFLIYFQGNSAPDKSGLPSDRFSAERTGGSVSTLTIQRTQQEDSAVYLCASSFPQGAGYTFGSGTRLTVV.